These T cell receptor beta chains were read from a single sample in a study of blood T cell repertoires in COVID-19. Profiling relied on immunoSEQ multiplex PCR, and the TCRdb table lists in-frame clones only, not all of them. The sample contains 300,000 or so clones, around 88% of which appear only once. The sample was peripheral blood. Receptors were obtained from a woman in her 30s who had recovered from COVID-19. The CDR3 runs from the conserved cysteine through the conserved F or W. Each record gives: J gene, clone size, D gene, V gene, CDR3 DNA, CDR3 protein. D genes are given only for firm matches. Some rows have no size entry. The others give once, few or many, or a class for an expanded clone.

>TRBJ2-7|few|TRBD2|TRBV15
TGTGCCACCAGCAGAGATCAGCGGGACTACGAGCAGTACTTC
CATSRDQRDYEQYF
>TRBJ1-1|-|TRBD1|TRBV24-1
TGTGCCACCAGTTCACCGGGACAGGGGGACCTCACGTTT
CATSSPGQGDLTF
>TRBJ1-6|-|TRBD1|TRBV3-1/TRBV3-2
TGTGCCAGCAGCCACGGACAGGGGAATTCACCCCTCCACTTT
CASSHGQGNSPLHF
>TRBJ2-3|few|TRBD2|TRBV10-3
TGTGCCATCAGTGTTCTAGGCGGGGGGGCGACAGATACGCAGTATTTT
CAISVLGGGATDTQYF
>TRBJ2-7|-|-|TRBV28
TGTGCCAGCAGGCCCGACTTTGTCTACGAGCAGTACTTC
CASRPDFVYEQYF
>TRBJ1-2|-|-|TRBV20-1
TGCAGTGTCAGGGCGAACTATGGCTACACCTTC
CSVRANYGYTF
>TRBJ2-7|-|TRBD2|TRBV12-3/TRBV12-4
TGTGCCAGCTCAATAGCGGGGGCCTACGAGCAGTACTTC
CASSIAGAYEQYF
>TRBJ2-7|-|TRBD1|TRBV2
TGTGCCAGCAGTTTGACCTGGACAGGGAGCGAGCAGTACTTC
CASSLTWTGSEQYF
>TRBJ1-3|-|-|TRBV7-2
TGTGCCAGCAGTAGTAATTATAGAAACACCATATATTTT
CASSSNYRNTIYF
>TRBJ1-2|-|TRBD1|TRBV25-1
TGTGCCAGCAGTACTTGGACAGGGGGCTATGGCTACACCTTC
CASSTWTGGYGYTF
>TRBJ1-5|-|TRBD1|TRBV28
TGTGCCAGCAATCCGGGACAGGGGGGGGTACAGCCCCAGCATTTT
CASNPGQGGVQPQHF
>TRBJ1-5|few|TRBD1|TRBV6-2/TRBV6-3
TGTGCCAGCAGTTTAAGGACAGGGGAGGGCAATCAGCCCCAGCATTTT
CASSLRTGEGNQPQHF
>TRBJ2-2|-|-|TRBV5-4
TGTGCCAGCAGCTTATGGGGGCACAACACCGGGGAGCTGTTTTTT
CASSLWGHNTGELFF
>TRBJ2-5|few|TRBD1|TRBV7-3
TGTGCCAGCAGCCAGTATGGACAGGGGGAGACCCAGTACTTC
CASSQYGQGETQYF
>TRBJ2-5|once|-|TRBV10-3
TGTGCCATCAGTGATAGAGCGGCCGACCAAGAGACCCAGTACTTC
CAISDRAADQETQYF
>TRBJ1-2|-|TRBD1|TRBV27
TGTGCCAGCAGTTCCTGGCGGGCAGGGGGGACCTATGGCTACACCTTC
CASSSWRAGGTYGYTF
>TRBJ2-5|-|TRBD1|TRBV18
TGTGCCAGCTCTATTCTACAGGGGGCGCGTGAGACCCAGTACTTC
CASSILQGARETQYF
>TRBJ2-1|few|TRBD2|TRBV4-1
TGCGCCAGCAGCCCTAGCGGGGGGGCTATCGGTGAGCAGTTCTTC
CASSPSGGAIGEQFF
>TRBJ1-2|once|TRBD1|TRBV9
TGTGCCAGCAGCGGAAGCGCCGGGACAGCTAATGGCTACACCTTC
CASSGSAGTANGYTF
>TRBJ1-4|-|-|TRBV25-1
TGTGCCAGCAGTGAACAGGTTACTAATGAAAAACTGTTTTTT
CASSEQVTNEKLFF
>TRBJ2-2|-|-|TRBV27
TGTGCCTCCCGCGGGCGGGGGCGACGCGGGGAGCTGTTTTTT
CASRGRGRRGELFF
>TRBJ1-5|-|-|TRBV9
TGTGCCAGCGGCAGCGATGCGCCCCAGCATTTT
CASGSDAPQHF
>TRBJ1-6|-|-|TRBV7-9
TGTGCCAGCAGCTTAGTGGGCCTAGCCGATTCACCCCTCCACTTT
CASSLVGLADSPLHF
>TRBJ1-2|-|TRBD1|TRBV6-6
TGTGCCAGCAGTATTCACAGGGGGAACTATGGCTACACCTTC
CASSIHRGNYGYTF
>TRBJ1-2|-|-|TRBV7-9
TGTGCCAGCAGCGCAGGACACATGGAAGGCTATGGCTACACCTTC
CASSAGHMEGYGYTF
>TRBJ1-2|-|TRBD1|TRBV28
TGTGCCAGCAGTCCCCCCTTTGGACAGGGGGCAATTGGCTACACCTTC
CASSPPFGQGAIGYTF
>TRBJ1-3|-|TRBD1|TRBV18
TGTGCCAGCTCACCAAGTGGGACAGCAGGAAACACCATATATTTT
CASSPSGTAGNTIYF
>TRBJ2-1|-|TRBD2|TRBV28
TGTGCCAGCAGTTTGCTAGCGGGGGGGAGGAACAATGAGCAGTTCTTC
CASSLLAGGRNNEQFF
>TRBJ1-2|-|TRBD1|TRBV5-4
TGTGCCAGCAGCTTCGAAGGGGGCGACGGCTACACCTTC
CASSFEGGDGYTF
>TRBJ2-1|-|TRBD1|TRBV11-3
TGTGCCAGCAGCCCCGGGACAGCTGGTGAGCAGTTCTTC
CASSPGTAGEQFF
>TRBJ2-1|-|TRBD1|TRBV12-3/TRBV12-4
TGTGCCAGCAAGACAGGGACCGTTCGTGAGCAGTTCTTC
CASKTGTVREQFF
>TRBJ1-6|-|-|TRBV6-5
TGTGCCAGCAGTTACTCTCGCTCCTATAATTCACCCCTCCACTTT
CASSYSRSYNSPLHF
>TRBJ2-6|-|-|TRBV6-1
TGTGCCAGCAGTGAAGGCGGCTCTGGGGCCAACGTCCTGACTTTC
CASSEGGSGANVLTF
>TRBJ2-1|-|-|TRBV18
TGTGCCAGCTCACCACCCTCCCTGAGCTCCTACAATGAGCAGTTCTTC
CASSPPSLSSYNEQFF
>TRBJ1-1|-|TRBD1|TRBV9
TGTGCCAGCAGCGTAGTTTCAGGGGGCACTGAAGCTTTCTTT
CASSVVSGGTEAFF
>TRBJ1-1|-|-|TRBV3-1/TRBV3-2
TGTGCCAGCAGCCAAGATACGAGGCACACTGAAGCTTTCTTT
CASSQDTRHTEAFF
>TRBJ1-1|-|-|TRBV5-1
TGCGCCAGTGAACCAGGGGACATGAACACTGAAGCTTTCTTT
CASEPGDMNTEAFF
>TRBJ1-3|-|TRBD1|TRBV5-1
TGCGCCAGCAGCTTGGACTCTAATCAGGGGGCCGGGACCATATATTTT
CASSLDSNQGAGTIYF
>TRBJ1-1|-|TRBD1|TRBV28
TGTGCCAGCAGAAGCAGGGGGTATCCGAACACTGAAGCTTTCTTT
CASRSRGYPNTEAFF
>TRBJ1-1|-|-|TRBV6-6
TGTGCCAGCGTCTTAGGGGCTGACACTGAAGCTTTCTTT
CASVLGADTEAFF
>TRBJ1-6|-|-|TRBV13
TGTGCCAGCAGCTTAGCCCTGGCGGGGAGCACGGGTAATTCACCCCTCCACTTT
CASSLALAGSTGNSPLHF
>TRBJ1-5|-|-|TRBV18
TGTGCCAGCTCACCAGGTTCCCAGTTCAATCAGCCCCAGCATTTT
CASSPGSQFNQPQHF
>TRBJ2-2|-|TRBD2|TRBV19
TGTGCCAGTAGGCCACTAGCGACCGGGGAGCTGTTTTTT
CASRPLATGELFF
>TRBJ2-6|-|-|TRBV9
TGTGCCAGCAGCAGAACCGCAGGACACCCTTCTGGGGCCAACGTCCTGACTTTC
CASSRTAGHPSGANVLTF
>TRBJ2-1|once|-|TRBV11-2
TGTGCCAGCAGCTTAGATCGTAGCTGGGAGCAGTTCTTC
CASSLDRSWEQFF
>TRBJ2-7|-|TRBD1|TRBV6-2/TRBV6-3
TGTGCCAGCAGTTTCGACAGGGGTGTTACAATGTACGAGCAGTACTTC
CASSFDRGVTMYEQYF
>TRBJ2-3|once|-|TRBV7-2
TGTGCCAGCAGCTTAGTTTCCGGGGTCACAGATACGCAGTATTTT
CASSLVSGVTDTQYF
>TRBJ1-6|once|-|TRBV5-1
TGCGCCAGCAGCTTGCCAACCCGGGGTCGCCTCCACTTT
CASSLPTRGRLHF
>TRBJ1-1|once|-|TRBV2
TGTGCCAGCAGGAGGGTTAGGGACACTGAAGCTTTCTTT
CASRRVRDTEAFF
>TRBJ2-3|-|-|TRBV2
TGTGCCAGCAGTGAATTGGTCTACCGCACAGATACGCAGTATTTT
CASSELVYRTDTQYF
>TRBJ2-7|-|-|TRBV5-1
TGCGCCAGCAGCCCGGGGACACAACTTTCCTACGAGCAGTACTTC
CASSPGTQLSYEQYF
>TRBJ1-2|once|TRBD1|TRBV5-1
TGCGCCAGCAGCTTGACAGGACAGGGGAGGTATGGCTACACCTTC
CASSLTGQGRYGYTF
>TRBJ2-7|-|TRBD2|TRBV6-5
TGTGCCAGCAGTTACGGGCTAGCGGAGAAAGGTTACGAGCAGTACTTC
CASSYGLAEKGYEQYF
>TRBJ1-2|once|TRBD1|TRBV19
TGTGCCAGTAGTCCCGACGGAGGGGACAGGGGGATTAGGACCTTC
CASSPDGGDRGIRTF
>TRBJ1-4|once|TRBD1|TRBV30
TGTGCCTGGAACGAGAAGGGACAGGGTAATGAAAAACTGTTTTTT
CAWNEKGQGNEKLFF
>TRBJ2-3|-|TRBD2|TRBV27
TGTGCCAGCAGTTTTAGGGGCCGGGGGGGGCGCACAGATACGCAGTATTTT
CASSFRGRGGRTDTQYF